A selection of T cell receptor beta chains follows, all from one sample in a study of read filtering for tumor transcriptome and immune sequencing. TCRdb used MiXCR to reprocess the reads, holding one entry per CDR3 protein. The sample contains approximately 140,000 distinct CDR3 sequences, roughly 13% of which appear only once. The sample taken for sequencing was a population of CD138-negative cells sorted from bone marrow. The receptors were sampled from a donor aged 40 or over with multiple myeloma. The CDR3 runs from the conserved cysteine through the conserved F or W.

CASSPGQGNTPRENEQFF,18,TRBV10-1,TRBJ2-1
CASSAGWGSSGSNYGYTF,18,TRBV5-1,TRBJ1-2
CSARVPNQRLAHEQYF,16,TRBV20-1,TRBJ2-7
CASSIGYEQYF,11,TRBV19,TRBJ2-7
CSCAASGANVLTF,13,TRBV29-1,TRBJ2-6
CASSLGTDSGNTIYF,15,TRBV7-6,TRBJ1-3
CASSLRSGGSSYEQYF,16,TRBV5-1,TRBJ2-7
CASSRRQGINTEAFF,15,TRBV7-9,TRBJ1-1
CASSYKSAGEETQYF,15,TRBV6-2/TRBV6-3,TRBJ2-5
CASSPTGTSSERYF,14,TRBV7-9,TRBJ2-7
CASARASGSKVETQYF,16,TRBV6-2/TRBV6-3,TRBJ2-5
CASSLGAVGGAQSYGYTF,18,TRBV7-9,TRBJ1-2
CSARGDTSGNTIYF,14,TRBV20-1,TRBJ1-3
CASIPGHLNTEAFF,14,TRBV12-3/TRBV12-4,TRBJ1-1
CASRPEGARGYTF,13,TRBV7-2,TRBJ1-2
CSASRFSGKNTGELFF,16,TRBV20-1,TRBJ2-2
CASSLVAVFYEQYF,14,TRBV11-2,TRBJ2-7
CASSRVSGNTIYF,13,TRBV3-1,TRBJ1-3
CAGSPKTGGYEQYF,14,TRBV18,TRBJ2-7
CSVDHPYSYNEQFF,14,TRBV29-1,TRBJ2-1
CASSEQAGGEDTQYF,15,TRBV5-1,TRBJ2-3
CASSLIASRETQYF,14,TRBV12-3/TRBV12-4,TRBJ2-5
CASRGLENIQYF,12,TRBV6-5,TRBJ2-4
CASRDITGGAMGAFF,15,TRBV6-2/TRBV6-3,TRBJ1-1
CASSLAGTLTYEQYF,15,TRBV27,TRBJ2-7
CASSSGLASLYEQYF,15,TRBV5-1,TRBJ2-7
CASSFSGILSYEQYF,15,TRBV7-2,TRBJ2-7
CSAVRSGQGLYEQYF,15,TRBV20-1,TRBJ2-7
CASSVRTSGITAGELFF,17,TRBV9,TRBJ2-2
CASSEYEGGYTEAFF,15,TRBV25-1,TRBJ1-1
CASSLAAALPGTDTQYF,17,TRBV7-8,TRBJ2-3
CSVHRQYNEQFF,12,TRBV29-1,TRBJ2-1
CSSSGSSSDTQYF,13,TRBV29-1,TRBJ2-3
CASSFNGRGNEQFF,14,TRBV6-5,TRBJ2-1
CASSLSGTGRANTEAFF,17,TRBV5-1,TRBJ1-1
CASSQKRRTNTEAFF,15,TRBV4-2,TRBJ1-1
CAFGQGSQSTEAFF,14,TRBV30,TRBJ1-1
CSARPRPRGEQYF,13,TRBV20-1,TRBJ2-7
CASSLARSQETQYF,14,TRBV7-9,TRBJ2-5
CSATAVRALYEQYF,14,TRBV20-1,TRBJ2-7
CASSDSRIGANVLTF,15,TRBV6-1,TRBJ2-6
CATSDTGTRFTGELFF,16,TRBV24-1,TRBJ2-2
CASSQDPASGSGNEQFF,17,TRBV4-2,TRBJ2-1
CASSPDGLNTEAFF,14,TRBV7-3,TRBJ1-1
CASSLTGAFTEAFF,14,TRBV28,TRBJ1-1
CASSDNRGAIETQYF,15,TRBV2,TRBJ2-5
CASTGSTEAFF,11,TRBV19,TRBJ1-1
CASSLTSGREAYEQYF,16,TRBV7-9,TRBJ2-7
CASSQGDSGQETQYF,15,TRBV3-1,TRBJ2-5
CSARRGDSPAGELFF,15,TRBV20-1,TRBJ2-2
CASSHPMGEGTDTQYF,16,TRBV4-1,TRBJ2-3
CASSYGTSGYNEQFF,15,TRBV6-2/TRBV6-3,TRBJ2-1
CASGRGLETQYF,12,TRBV19,TRBJ2-5
CSAREAGAGTGELFF,15,TRBV20-1,TRBJ2-2
CASSQEGKVRGGQPQHF,17,TRBV4-1,TRBJ1-5